Shown below are 18 T cell receptor beta chains from a single sample sequenced in a study of cytomegalovirus exposure and HLA in healthy donors. Use of 60 Vbeta and 13 Jbeta primers characterized the PCR. Generated by immunoSEQ multiplex PCR, the TCRdb table keeps only in-frame clones and is missing some. The sample yields 130,000 or so clones, approximately 69% seen once. Sequencing was performed on PBMCs. The source is a middle-aged man in good health and CMV-seropositive.

V usage is TRBV5-1 and J usage is TRBJ2-1, with 11 bases matching TRBD2. Germline CDR1 reads SGHRS; CDR2 reads YFSETQ. CDR3 size: 16 residues. With 4 bases clipped from V and 8 bases from J, the junction kept 11 bases outside the gene matches. DNA of the CDR3: TGCGCCAGCAGCCACCAAACTAGCGGGAGTTGGGATGAGCAGTTCTTC. The encoded protein is CASSHQTSGSWDEQFF.

The chain carries TRBV7-8 and TRBJ2-2, with D possibly being TRBD1 (6 bases). With 2 bases removed from V and 1 base from J, the gap between germline ends came to 8 bases. The CDR3 is 15 residues long. Germline loops: CDR1 SGHVS, CDR2 FQNEAQ. The CDR3 here is CASSLLQGNTGELFF. As DNA, the CDR3 is TGTGCCAGCAGCTTACTACAGGGGAACACCGGGGAGCTGTTTTTT.

The gene calls are TRBV6-6 and TRBJ2-7; 7 bases match TRBD2. The germline V gene has CDR1 MNHNY and CDR2 SVGAGI (reference sequence). This CDR3 spans 14 amino acids. V shed 2 bases, J shed 2 bases, and the junction held 3 bases outside the gene matches. The CDR3 protein is CASSYGTTTYEQYF. Here the CDR3 DNA reads TGTGCCAGCAGTTACGGGACTACTACCTACGAGCAGTACTTC.

This clone was detected a few times. The rearrangement joins TRBV28 to TRBJ2-1; D might be TRBD1 (6 bases). V was shortened by 6 bases and J by 3 bases, with 27 bases between the two germline ends. The CDR3 spans 19 residues. Germline V gene lookup returns CDR1 MDHEN and CDR2 SYDVKM. The CDR3 sequence: CASSLRYRGTDFNYNEQFF. CDR3 coding DNA: TGTGCCAGCAGCCTTAGGTATAGGGGGACGGATTTTAACTACAATGAGCAGTTCTTC.

The CDR3 region is CASRRAPPSKDTQYF. The CDR3 DNA is TGTGCCAGCAGGAGGGCCCCCCCGTCTAAAGATACGCAGTATTTT. The chain is built from TRBV6-1 and TRBJ2-3; perhaps TRBD2 as D (5 bases). Germline V gene lookup returns CDR1 MNHNS and CDR2 SASEGT. The CDR3 length is 15 residues. Between the trimmed V and J ends, which lost 6 bases and 5 bases, there was a span of 18 bases.

The chain employs TRBV9 and TRBJ2-1; 12 bases agree with TRBD2. The J segment lost 2 bases and the V segment lost 3 bases, leaving 3 bases of the junction unmatched. CDR3 size: 16 residues. Germline loops: CDR1 SGDLS, CDR2 YYNGEE. CDR3 in DNA: TGTGCCAGCAGCGGGACTAGCGGGAATCCCTACAATGAGCAGTTCTTC. Its protein is CASSGTSGNPYNEQFF.

In this sample, this clone turned up once. V and J are TRBV5-1 and TRBJ2-7, with 9 bases aligning to TRBD1. Germline assignment: CDR1 SGHRS and CDR2 YFSETQ. Trimming cost V 2 bases and J 6 bases; bases outside gene matches: 9. This CDR3 contains 15 residues. For the CDR3, the DNA is TGCGCCAGCAGCTTCACACAGGGGGCCGGGGGCGAGCAGTACTTC. Translating it yields CASSFTQGAGGEQYF.

This clone was seen more than once but under ten times. This chain joins TRBV28 and TRBJ2-2, with TRBD1 identical over 7 bases. The CDR3 is 17 amino acids. Germline-derived CDR1 and CDR2 are MDHEN and SYDVKM. V dropped 5 bases and J dropped 0; count of bases not matched to a gene: 9. The CDR3 loop reads CASSLPRTGTNTGELFF. CDR3 DNA: TGTGCCAGCAGTCTCCCCCGGACAGGTACGAACACCGGGGAGCTGTTTTTT.

The chain joins TRBV5-4 to TRBJ1-1; TRBD1 might be the D (6 bases). CDR3 length equals 16 residues. Trimming shortened V by 0 bases and J by 5 bases, and 17 bases separated the two germline ends. Germline V gene sequence: CDR1 SGHNT, CDR2 YYREEE (reference sequence). CDR3 region: CASSLDPTRGRTEAFF. DNA of the CDR3: TGTGCCAGCAGCTTGGACCCGACGCGGGGGCGGACTGAAGCTTTCTTT.

This clone was picked up one time. The chain joins TRBV28 to TRBJ2-6; TRBD1 matches at 8 bases. Germline V gene lookup returns CDR1 MDHEN and CDR2 SYDVKM. The CDR3 consists of 20 residues. V lost 4 bases to trimming and J lost 0 bases; unmatched junction nucleotides: 14. CDR3 coding DNA: TGTGCCAGCAGTTATTGGAGTCTAGGACAGGGTCCCTCTGGGGCCAACGTCCTGACTTTC. Residues: CASSYWSLGQGPSGANVLTF.

The V gene is TRBV29-1, the J gene TRBJ1-6, with 10 nucleotides matching TRBD1. J gave up 9 bases and V 6 bases, and 5 bases lay outside the gene matches. The CDR3 covers 13 residues. Germline CDR1 SQVTM, CDR2 ANQGSEA. The CDR3 DNA sequence: TGCAGCGTCTCGACAGGGGGCAGTTCACCCCTCCACTTT. Amino acid sequence: CSVSTGGSSPLHF.

The rearrangement uses TRBV11-2 and TRBJ2-2, with 11 bases matching TRBD1. This CDR3 is built from 16 residues. V lost 5 bases and J lost 5; bases outside the gene matches: 7. Germline V gives CDR1 SGHAT, CDR2 FQNNGV. The CDR3 is CASSPWTGGRTGELFF. DNA of the CDR3: TGTGCCAGCAGCCCCTGGACAGGGGGCAGAACCGGGGAGCTGTTTTTT.

The chain recombines TRBV5-6 with TRBJ1-1; D call uncertain. This CDR3 comprises 15 residues. The V gene lost 0 bases and the J gene lost 0 bases, with 9 bases spanning the gap. Germline V CDR1 and CDR2: SGHDT, YYEEEE. DNA of the CDR3: TGTGCCAGCAGCTTGGTATCGCTACTGAACACTGAAGCTTTCTTT. Amino acids: CASSLVSLLNTEAFF.

This clone is a singleton in its sample. For the CDR3, the DNA is TGTGCCAGCACCGGGACCGGGGGGAACACTGAAGCTTTCTTT. This translates into CASTGTGGNTEAFF. V is TRBV2 and J is TRBJ1-1, with D maybe TRBD1 (5 bases). This CDR3 contains 14 residues. The V end was cut by 7 bases, the J end by 1 base, with 13 bases between. CDR1 is SNHLY and CDR2 is FYNNEI in the germline V gene.

There are a few counts of this clone. The rearrangement links TRBV9 to TRBJ2-3; D is unresolved. The CDR3 extends over 15 amino acids. V was trimmed by 0 bases and J by 0 bases, leaving 8 bases between them. The germline gives CDR1 SGDLS, CDR2 YYNGEE. For the CDR3, the DNA is TGTGCCAGCAGCGTAGGTGTGGCTAGCACAGATACGCAGTATTTT. Protein product: CASSVGVASTDTQYF.

Regarding this clone: The junction departs from the called germline gene at one end, perhaps through a read error. The chain carries TRBV5-1 and TRBJ1-6, with TRBD1 as a possible D gene (5 bases). The CDR3 is made up of 15 amino acids. CDR1 is SGHRS and CDR2 is YFSETQ in the germline V gene. CDR3 in DNA: TGCGCCAGCAGCTTGGAGGGTCAGGGTGGTTCACCTCTCCACTTT. This translates into CASSLEGQGGSPLHF.

This chain links TRBV14 with TRBJ2-3; perhaps TRBD1 as D (6 bases). Germline loops: CDR1 SGHDN, CDR2 FVKESK. The CDR3 has 17 amino acids. Between the trimmed V and J ends, which lost 4 bases and 1 base, there was a span of 18 bases. The CDR3, as DNA: TGTGCCAGCAGCCCTTCAGAGGGCAGGGGAGGCACAGATACGCAGTATTTT. Translating gives CASSPSEGRGGTDTQYF.

The chain couples TRBV9 to TRBJ2-3; TRBD2 aligns across 7 bases. The CDR3 covers 14 residues. Per the germline V gene, CDR1 is SGDLS and CDR2 is YYNGEE. V was pared by 2 bases and J by 0 bases, with 0 bases of the junction left unmatched. CDR3 sequence: CASSVSGSTDTQYF. DNA of the CDR3: TGTGCCAGCAGCGTTAGCGGGAGCACAGATACGCAGTATTTT. The whole variable domain, filled in from reference TRBV9 and TRBJ2-3, reads DSGVTQTPKHLITATGQRVTLRCSPRSGDLSVYWYQQSLDQGLQFLIQYYNGEERAKGNILERFSAQQFPDLHSELNLSSLELGDSALYFCASSVSGSTDTQYFGPGTRLTVL.